One and the same sample provided the 20 T cell receptor beta chains below, sequenced in a study of blood T cell repertoires in COVID-19. Generated by immunoSEQ multiplex PCR, the TCRdb table keeps only in-frame clones and is missing some. The sample lists 180,000 or so clones, about four fifths occurring once. Sequencing was done on a sample of peripheral blood. These receptors were obtained from a middle-aged woman with COVID-19, enrolled during active disease.

This sequence joins TRBV18 and TRBJ2-3, with D perhaps matching TRBD1 (5 bases). CDR3 size: 13 residues. Trimming pared 3 bases from V and 5 bases from J, leaving 9 bases between. CDR1 KGHSH and CDR2 LQKENI come from the germline V gene. The CDR3 nucleotides are TGTGCCAGCTCACCTCCCAGGGTAGATACGCAGTATTTT. Its protein is CASSPPRVDTQYF.

The count of this clone is one. This chain connects TRBV5-1 to TRBJ1-2; D gene unclear. Germline V gene sequence: CDR1 SGHRS, CDR2 YFSETQ. The CDR3 has 16 amino acids. V gave up 0 bases and J gave up 4 bases, with 16 bases separating them. The CDR3 DNA sequence: TGCGCCAGCAGCTTGGTCGCGGGCTTGGCCGGCTATGGCTACACCTTC. Its protein is CASSLVAGLAGYGYTF.

The rearrangement links TRBV18 to TRBJ2-5; TRBD2 aligns across 12 bases. The CDR3 is 16 amino acids. Unmatched junction bases numbered 6, after V lost 2 bases and J lost 5 bases. The germline V gene has CDR1 KGHSH and CDR2 LQKENI. The CDR3 region is CASSPETSGSSETQYF. The CDR3 DNA sequence: TGTGCCAGCTCACCAGAGACTAGCGGGAGCAGTGAGACCCAGTACTTC.

This clone appeared a few times. V gene TRBV5-6 combines with J gene TRBJ1-3; D uncertain. The germline gives CDR1 SGHDT, CDR2 YYEEEE. V shed 1 base and J shed 3 bases, with 2 bases lying between them. This CDR3 spans 12 amino acids. CDR3 residues: CASSLYGNTIYF. Written as DNA, the CDR3 is TGTGCCAGCAGCTTGTATGGAAACACCATATATTTT.

The chain uses TRBV4-1 and TRBJ2-3, with 9 bases that match TRBD2. Germline V gives CDR1 MGHRA, CDR2 YSYEKL. The length of the CDR3 is 16 residues. Trimming at V came to 1 base and at J to 2 bases, leaving 4 bases not matched to a gene. Written as DNA, the CDR3 is TGCGCCAGCAGCCAAGGGCTAGCGGGATTCACAGATACGCAGTATTTT. Its translation: CASSQGLAGFTDTQYF.

This chain links TRBV10-2 with TRBJ1-1; 8 nucleotides align to TRBD1. The germline CDR1 and CDR2 sequences are WSHSY and SAAADI. The J segment lost 6 bases and the V segment lost 3 bases, leaving 15 bases of the junction unmatched. CDR3 length equals 17 residues. The CDR3: CASSDRLGGQGGPEAFF. Here the CDR3 DNA reads TGCGCCAGCAGTGATAGGTTAGGAGGACAGGGTGGGCCTGAAGCTTTCTTT.

The chain carries TRBV4-1 and TRBJ1-5; TRBD1 is a possible D gene (6 bases). Deletions cut 5 bases from V and 4 bases from J, with 15 bases between. This CDR3 contains 15 residues. Germline V lookup: CDR1 MGHRA, CDR2 YSYEKL. CDR3 sequence: CASSTLGAENQPQHF. CDR3 DNA sequence: TGCGCCAGCAGCACCCTGGGGGCTGAAAATCAGCCCCAGCATTTT.

V and J are TRBV7-9 and TRBJ2-5; the D is unclear. From germline, CDR1 is SEHNR and CDR2 FQNEAQ (reference sequence). This CDR3 is 14 amino acids long. V was clipped by 3 bases and J by 5 bases, with 13 bases between them. The CDR3 here is CASSFSGSRETQYF. The CDR3 DNA sequence: TGTGCCAGCAGCTTTTCCGGATCGAGGGAGACCCAGTACTTC.

This chain uses TRBV4-1 with TRBJ1-6, with 7 bases identical to TRBD1. This CDR3 is 15 amino acids long. Germline values: CDR1 MGHRA, CDR2 YSYEKL. V trimming: 0 bases; J trimming: 10 bases; junction bases outside the gene matches: 6. As DNA, the CDR3 is TGCGCCAGCAGCCAAGATCAAGGGGGCGACTCACCCCTCCACTTT. It yields the protein CASSQDQGGDSPLHF.

V and J are TRBV5-1 and TRBJ1-5; D unclear. CDR1 and CDR2 from the germline V gene are SGHRS and YFSETQ. There are 13 residues in the CDR3. Trimming left V 4 bases short and J 7 bases short, with 12 bases between. The CDR3 region has the DNA TGCGCCAGCAGCGCGGGCCGCGACCAGCCCCAGCATTTT. It translates to CASSAGRDQPQHF. Combining the CDR3 with reference TRBV5-1 and TRBJ1-5 gives the whole variable domain KAGVTQTPRYLIKTRGQQVTLSCSPISGHRSVSWYQQTPGQGLQFLFEYFSETQRNKGNFPGRFSGRQFSNSRSEMNVSTLELGDSALYLCASSAGRDQPQHFGDGTRLSIL.

This clone appeared once. This chain uses TRBV29-1 with TRBJ2-5; 7 positions agree with TRBD1. The CDR3 totals 13 residues. J gave up 1 base and V 4 bases, and 3 bases lay outside the gene matches. Germline V gives CDR1 SQVTM, CDR2 ANQGSEA. The CDR3: CSVGGGLQETQYF. The CDR3 DNA is TGCAGCGTTGGAGGGGGCCTCCAAGAGACCCAGTACTTC.

The chain links TRBV6-6 to TRBJ2-4; D is perhaps TRBD1 (6 bases). The ends were cut back, 7 bases at V and 0 bases at J, with 10 bases in the middle. This CDR3 contains 14 residues. Germline loops: CDR1 MNHNY, CDR2 SVGAGI (reference sequence). Here the CDR3 DNA reads TGTGCCAGCATTCTACAGGGAGCCAAAAACATTCAGTACTTC. Protein product: CASILQGAKNIQYF.

The genes are TRBV7-2 and TRBJ1-2; weak D call: TRBD1 (5 bases). The CDR3 is 14 amino acids. Germline-derived CDR1 and CDR2 are SGHTA and FQGNSA. V was shortened by 4 bases and J by 1 base, with 10 bases between the two germline ends. Here the CDR3 DNA reads TGTGCCAGCAGCTCGGACACCTATAACTATGGCTACACCTTC. The encoded protein is CASSSDTYNYGYTF.

This clone turned up a few times. The chain couples TRBV14 to TRBJ2-1, with 7 nucleotides matching TRBD2. The V and J ends lost 3 bases and 0 bases, in that order; junction bases with no gene match: 8. Germline V gene sequence: CDR1 SGHDN, CDR2 FVKESK. The CDR3 totals 17 residues. The DNA of the CDR3 is TGTGCCAGCAGCCAGGCGACGGGGGGAAACTCCTACAATGAGCAGTTCTTC. As protein: CASSQATGGNSYNEQFF.

Here the CDR3 reads CASSSTPRGGNSGYEQYF. CDR3 DNA: TGCGCCAGCAGCTCAACCCCAAGAGGTGGTAATAGCGGTTACGAGCAGTACTTC. The chain couples TRBV5-1 to TRBJ2-7; TRBD2 might be the D (6 bases). Germline values: CDR1 SGHRS, CDR2 YFSETQ. CDR3 size: 18 residues. Trimming cost V 3 bases and J 4 bases, with 26 bases left between them. Filled out from reference TRBV5-1 and TRBJ2-7, the complete variable domain reads KAGVTQTPRYLIKTRGQQVTLSCSPISGHRSVSWYQQTPGQGLQFLFEYFSETQRNKGNFPGRFSGRQFSNSRSEMNVSTLELGDSALYLCASSSTPRGGNSGYEQYFGPGTRLTVT.

V usage is TRBV7-8 and J usage is TRBJ2-5; D unresolved. Deletions cut 3 bases from V and 5 bases from J, with 13 bases between. This CDR3 region has 14 residues. Germline loops: CDR1 SGHVS, CDR2 FQNEAQ. The CDR3 protein is CASSFLTGAETQYF. DNA for the CDR3: TGTGCCAGCAGCTTCTTGACCGGAGCTGAGACCCAGTACTTC.

The rearrangement joins TRBV29-1 to TRBJ2-5; TRBD2 aligns across 7 bases. With 4 bases clipped from V and 5 bases from J, the junction kept 7 bases outside the gene matches. The CDR3 loop spans 13 amino acids. CDR1 is SQVTM and CDR2 is ANQGSEA in the germline V gene. The CDR3 nucleotides read TGCAGCGTTGTCAGGGCCGGGGGGGAGACCCAGTACTTC. Protein: CSVVRAGGETQYF.

This chain connects TRBV6-2 or TRBV6-3 to TRBJ2-5; 7 nucleotides match TRBD2. The CDR3 has 19 residues. Germline values: CDR1 MNHEY, CDR2 SVGEGT. Trimming cost V 4 bases and J 8 bases; bases outside gene matches: 25. CDR3 nucleotide sequence: TGTGCCAGCAGTTCCGCTTCCCGAAGGGGCGGGAGTAGAATAGGAACCCAGTACTTC. As protein: CASSSASRRGGSRIGTQYF.

This clone is a singleton in its sample. V gene TRBV15 combines with J gene TRBJ1-5, with no clear D. Per the germline V gene, CDR1 is LNHNV and CDR2 is YYDKDF (reference sequence). The CDR3 runs to 12 residues. V gave up 5 bases and J gave up 6 bases, with 8 bases separating them. CDR3 loop: CATSLPGQPQHF. In nucleotides, the CDR3 is TGTGCCACCAGCTTACCGGGTCAGCCCCAGCATTTT.

The chain employs TRBV7-6 and TRBJ2-7, with no clear D. The CDR3 contains 15 residues. V gave up 1 base and J gave up 3 bases, with 13 bases separating them. From germline, CDR1 is SGHVS and CDR2 FNYEAQ. CDR3 loop: CASSLEGAGYYEQYF. The CDR3, as DNA: TGTGCCAGCAGCTTAGAAGGCGCAGGATACTACGAGCAGTACTTC.